A single sample gave rise to the 19 T cell receptor beta chains below, sequenced in a study of human T cells and chemical hapten exposure (dated by TCRdb to the early 2020s). The library was generated by RACE. Instrument on record: NextSeq 500. Through fastp at Q25 and MiXCR, TCRdb rebuilt clones from the public reads, retaining in-frame beta chains. Each CDR3 protein appears once, grouped with its most common genes and DNA. This sample has roughly 100,000 distinct CDR3 sequences in its table, and 9.5% to 15% of those were observed once. In total, the top ten clones hold 1.6% of the sample. This specimen's time point label, per the study, means: pre-sensitization, week 0. What this sample's treatment or condition label stands for: therapeutic diphenylcyclopropenone sensitization with weekly scalp DPC. The sequenced sample was whole blood, obtained in connection with sensitization to the hapten diphenylcyclopropenone (DPC). The source of these receptors is a woman aged 50 to 60 with alopecia areata. Some clones in this sample may be carry-over from other donors' samples.

This rearrangement joins TRBV5-1 to TRBJ2-1; TRBD2 aligns across 9 bases. The CDR3 is 12 residues long. Germline values: CDR1 SGHRS, CDR2 YFSETQ. The ends lost 4 bases at V and 10 bases at J; junction bases unmatched: 3. The CDR3 sequence is CASSQRGAEQFF. In nucleotides, the CDR3 is TGCGCCAGCAGCCAGCGGGGGGCCGAGCAGTTCTTC.

The chain recombines TRBV5-1 with TRBJ1-2; possible D gene TRBD1, 6 bases. The CDR3 loop spans 19 amino acids. V was pared by 0 bases and J by 1 base, with 22 bases between. CDR1 SGHRS and CDR2 YFSETQ come from the germline V gene. CDR3 nucleotide sequence: TGCGCCAGCAGCTTGGGACCCAGGGGTCCCACCCTTCATAACTATGGCTACACCTTC. It specifies CASSLGPRGPTLHNYGYTF.

This clonotype was picked up a small number of times. The V and J genes are TRBV14 and TRBJ1-3; D not resolved. This CDR3 spans 12 amino acids. The V end was cut by 8 bases, the J end by 2 bases, with 7 bases between. Germline V CDR1 and CDR2: SGHDN, FVKESK. For the CDR3, the DNA is TGTGCCAGCGCGTCGGCTGGAAACACCATATATTTT. Translated, it gives CASASAGNTIYF.

The genes are TRBV20-1 and TRBJ2-7; 11 nucleotides match TRBD2. The CDR3 length is 18 residues. CDR1 and CDR2 from the germline V gene are DFQATT and SNEGSKA (reference sequence). V lost 5 bases, J lost 2 bases, and 17 bases stayed unmatched. CDR3 amino acids: CSAPFLVAGGPPTYEQYF. CDR3 in DNA: TGCAGTGCTCCGTTTCTCGTAGCGGGGGGGCCCCCTACCTACGAGCAGTACTTC.

The CDR3 loop reads CASSLGRGLETQYF. CDR3 sequence (DNA): TGTGCCAGCAGCTTAGGGAGGGGATTGGAGACCCAGTACTTC. This rearrangement joins TRBV11-2 to TRBJ2-5, with TRBD2 as a possible D gene (6 bases). This CDR3 has 14 residues. The germline CDR1 and CDR2 sequences are SGHAT and FQNNGV. V was shortened by 1 base and J by 5 bases, with 11 bases between the two germline ends.

The chain joins TRBV20-1 to TRBJ2-7, with 11 positions matching TRBD1. Germline V gives CDR1 DFQATT, CDR2 SNEGSKA (reference sequence). This CDR3 is built from 15 residues. Trimming took 0 bases from V and 8 from J; bases not matched to a gene: 9. The CDR3 here is CSAREPGQGDFQQYF. The CDR3 DNA reads TGCAGTGCTAGAGAGCCGGGACAGGGGGATTTCCAGCAGTACTTC.

This rearrangement joins TRBV10-3 to TRBJ1-6, with 8 bases aligning to TRBD1. CDR3 length: 16 residues. V was clipped by 2 bases and J by 8 bases; unmatched bases: 8. CDR1 is ENHRY, CDR2 SYGVKD, per germline. The CDR3 protein is CAISEGQGWADSPLHF. In DNA, the CDR3 is TGTGCCATCAGTGAGGGACAGGGCTGGGCGGATTCACCCCTCCACTTT.

This sequence joins TRBV11-2 and TRBJ2-1; D is unresolved. The V gene lost 1 base and the J gene lost 3 bases, with 16 bases spanning the gap. The CDR3 consists of 17 residues. Germline CDR1 SGHAT, CDR2 FQNNGV. DNA for the CDR3: TGTGCCAGCAGCTTAGTGGTCGGATTTTCCCTCTACAATGAGCAGTTCTTC. Its protein product is CASSLVVGFSLYNEQFF.

The genes are TRBV19 and TRBJ2-6; 7 bases match TRBD2. After removal of 5 bases from V and 0 bases from J, the junction contained 10 bases not matched to a gene. The CDR3 consists of 18 residues. Germline loops: CDR1 LNHDA, CDR2 SQIVND (reference sequence). The DNA of the CDR3 is TGTGCCAGTAGTCCCTGGGGGGACTACTCCTCTGGGGCCAACGTCCTGACTTTC. Protein product: CASSPWGDYSSGANVLTF.

A few counts support this clonotype. The CDR3 spells CASRGGATNTGELFF. Written as DNA, the CDR3 is TGTGCCAGCAGGGGCGGGGCTACGAACACCGGGGAGCTGTTTTTT. The chain couples TRBV7-9 to TRBJ2-2, with D perhaps matching TRBD2 (6 bases). Germline loops: CDR1 SEHNR, CDR2 FQNEAQ (reference sequence). The CDR3 covers 15 residues. The V gene lost 6 bases and the J gene lost 0 bases, with 11 bases spanning the gap.

This clonotype was counted ten times or more. The chain employs TRBV5-1 and TRBJ2-7; tentative D call: TRBD1 (6 bases). The V gene lost 2 bases and the J gene lost 0 bases, with 9 bases spanning the gap. Looked up from germline, CDR1 is SGHRS and CDR2 is YFSETQ. The CDR3 sequence is 14 residues long. CDR3 nucleotides: TGCGCCAGCAGCTTCGGACAGAGCTCCTACGAGCAGTACTTC. It translates to CASSFGQSSYEQYF.

The table lists this clonotype with many counts. The chain couples TRBV28 to TRBJ2-7; D uncertain. V lost 7 bases and J lost 3, with 10 bases in between. This CDR3 is built from 12 residues. Germline values: CDR1 MDHEN, CDR2 SYDVKM. CDR3 bases: TGTGCCAGCACCCAGGCAAACTACGAGCAGTACTTC. Protein product: CASTQANYEQYF.

In its sample, this clonotype was seen many times. This rearrangement joins TRBV5-1 to TRBJ1-2, with no clear D. V was pared by 1 base and J by 0 bases, with 16 bases between. CDR1 SGHRS and CDR2 YFSETQ come from the germline V gene. The CDR3 is 17 residues long. The CDR3 reads CASSLLGSQITNYGYTF. The CDR3 region has the DNA TGCGCCAGCAGCTTGTTGGGTAGCCAGATTACTAACTATGGCTACACCTTC.

V is TRBV7-6 and J is TRBJ1-1; D ambiguous. The length of the CDR3 is 14 residues. Per germline, CDR1 SGHVS and CDR2 FNYEAQ. V was trimmed by 5 bases and J by 5 bases, leaving 15 bases between them. The DNA of the CDR3 is TGTGCCAGCAGCCCGACATCCCGGAGAACTGAAGCTTTCTTT. Translating it yields CASSPTSRRTEAFF.

This clonotype appeared a few times. The chain joins TRBV28 to TRBJ2-7; D remains ambiguous. Germline V lookup: CDR1 MDHEN, CDR2 SYDVKM. Trimming removed 5 bases from V and 6 bases from J, with 14 bases in between. This CDR3 is 13 amino acids long. As DNA, the CDR3 is TGTGCCAGCAGTCCCTCCCAGCCGGGCGAGCAGTACTTC. Translation gives CASSPSQPGEQYF.

The genes are TRBV5-1 and TRBJ2-5; D ambiguous. Between the trimmed V and J ends, which lost 0 bases and 1 base, there was a span of 4 bases. This CDR3 has 13 amino acids. Looked up from germline, CDR1 is SGHRS and CDR2 is YFSETQ. The CDR3 sequence: CASSLAFQETQYF. The CDR3 DNA reads TGCGCCAGCAGCTTGGCCTTCCAAGAGACCCAGTACTTC.

This clonotype was counted a few times. V is TRBV7-2 and J is TRBJ2-1; 11 bases are a match to TRBD1. Germline CDR1 reads SGHTA; CDR2 reads FQGNSA. The ends lost 5 bases at V and 6 bases at J; junction bases unmatched: 9. This CDR3 comprises 16 residues. In DNA form, the CDR3 reads TGTGCCAGCAGCCCCCCCGGGACAGGGGGTTCCAATGAGCAGTTCTTC. It codes for CASSPPGTGGSNEQFF.

This chain links TRBV9 with TRBJ1-5, with D uncertain. V was shortened by 0 bases and J by 6 bases, with 7 bases between the two germline ends. Germline lookup yields CDR1 SGDLS and CDR2 YYNGEE. The CDR3 covers 13 residues. The CDR3 DNA sequence: TGTGCCAGCAGCGTAGATTACAGTCAGCCCCAGCATTTT. It specifies CASSVDYSQPQHF.

In its sample, this clonotype was seen a few times. This chain links TRBV6-5 with TRBJ2-7; D is uncertain. The CDR3 has 15 amino acids. The V end lost 9 bases, the J end lost 3 bases, and 21 bases lay between the germline ends. The germline CDR1 and CDR2 sequences are MNHEY and SVGAGI. CDR3 sequence (DNA): TGTGCCAGTGCACCTTTACTCACCGGCGGCTACGAGCAGTACTTC. Translated: CASAPLLTGGYEQYF.